This TCR beta chain was captured by sequencing in a study of T cells in Graves' hyperthyroidism and ophthalmopathy. Study findings and constraints: Most expanded thyroid clonotypes above 0.001 also appeared in blood.

Template material for amplifying TCR beta CDR3 regions consisted of RNA transcripts. First-round RT-PCR with HTBI primers amplified the TCR CDR3 region. One entry per CDR3 protein, called by TCRdb with MiXCR from the multiplex PCR reads. The table includes around 720,000 distinct CDR3 sequences, 30% to 40% detected once. Orbital computed tomography, thyroid ultrasound, serum thyroxine and TRAb, and clinical symptoms together informed the diagnoses. Isolation of PBMCs was performed on 10 ml fresh peripheral blood. This CDR3 comprises 14 residues. Trimming pared 3 bases from V and 5 bases from J, leaving 11 bases between. Germline V gives CDR1 LNHDA, CDR2 SQIVND (reference sequence). Remarks on this clonotype: Antigen unknown.

The receptor's source is a middle-aged woman with Graves' hyperthyroidism. The rearrangement uses TRBV19 and TRBJ1-5; unclear D gene. The sequencing sample was made of blood. The chain's CDR3 is CASSMWGPHQPQHF. The CDR3 region has the DNA TGTGCCAGTAGTATGTGGGGTCCTCATCAGCCCCAGCATTTT.